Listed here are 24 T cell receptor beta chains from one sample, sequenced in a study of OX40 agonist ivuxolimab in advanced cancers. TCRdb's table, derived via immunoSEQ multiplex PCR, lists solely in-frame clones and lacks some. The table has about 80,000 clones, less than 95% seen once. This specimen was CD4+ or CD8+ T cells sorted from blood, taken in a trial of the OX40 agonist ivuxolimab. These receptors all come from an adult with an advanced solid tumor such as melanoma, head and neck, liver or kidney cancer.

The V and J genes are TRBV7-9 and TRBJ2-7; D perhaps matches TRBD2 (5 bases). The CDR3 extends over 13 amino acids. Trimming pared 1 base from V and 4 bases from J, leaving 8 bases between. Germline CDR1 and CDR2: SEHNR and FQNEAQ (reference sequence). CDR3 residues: CASSLDTGYEQYF. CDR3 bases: TGTGCCAGCAGCTTAGATACGGGATACGAGCAGTACTTC.

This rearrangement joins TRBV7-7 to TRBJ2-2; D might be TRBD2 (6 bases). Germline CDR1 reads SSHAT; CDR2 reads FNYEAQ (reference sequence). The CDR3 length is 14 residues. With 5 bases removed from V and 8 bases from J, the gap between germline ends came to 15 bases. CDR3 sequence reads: CASSPSLAKGELFF. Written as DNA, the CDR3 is TGTGCCAGCAGCCCCAGTCTAGCGAAGGGGGAGCTGTTTTTT.

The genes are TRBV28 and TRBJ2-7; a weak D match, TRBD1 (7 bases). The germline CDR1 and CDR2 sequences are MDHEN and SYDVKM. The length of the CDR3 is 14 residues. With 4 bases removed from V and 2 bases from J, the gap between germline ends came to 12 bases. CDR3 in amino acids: CASSSGGQPYEQYF. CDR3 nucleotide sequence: TGTGCCAGCAGTTCCGGGGGACAGCCCTACGAGCAGTACTTC.

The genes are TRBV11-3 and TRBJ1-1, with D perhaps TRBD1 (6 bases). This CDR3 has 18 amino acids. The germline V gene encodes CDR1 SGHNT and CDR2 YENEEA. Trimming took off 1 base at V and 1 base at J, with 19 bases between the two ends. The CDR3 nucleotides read TGTGCCAGCAGCTTAGCCCGACAGGCTAGGGGGAGGAACACTGAAGCTTTCTTT. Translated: CASSLARQARGRNTEAFF. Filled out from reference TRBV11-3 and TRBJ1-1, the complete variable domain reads EAGVVQSPRYKIIEKKQPVAFWCNPISGHNTLYWYLQNLGQGPELLIRYENEEAVDDSQLPKDRFSAERLKGVDSTLKIQPAELGDSAVYLCASSLARQARGRNTEAFFGQGTRLTVV.

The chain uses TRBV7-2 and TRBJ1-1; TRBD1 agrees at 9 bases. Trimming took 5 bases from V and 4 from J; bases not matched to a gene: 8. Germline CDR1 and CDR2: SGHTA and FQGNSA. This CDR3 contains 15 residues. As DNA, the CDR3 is TGTGCCAGCAGCCCGTACCCGACAGGGGGCACTGAAGCTTTCTTT. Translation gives CASSPYPTGGTEAFF.

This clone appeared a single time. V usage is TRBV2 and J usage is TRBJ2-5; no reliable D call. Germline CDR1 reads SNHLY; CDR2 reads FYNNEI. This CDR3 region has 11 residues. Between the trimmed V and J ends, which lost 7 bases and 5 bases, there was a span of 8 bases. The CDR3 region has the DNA TGTGCCAGCAAGGGATGGGAGACCCAGTACTTC. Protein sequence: CASKGWETQYF.

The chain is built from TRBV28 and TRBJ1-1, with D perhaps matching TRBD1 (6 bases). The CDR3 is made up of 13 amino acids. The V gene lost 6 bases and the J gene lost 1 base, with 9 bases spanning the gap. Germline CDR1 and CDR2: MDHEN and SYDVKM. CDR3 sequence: CASSLQGNTEAFF. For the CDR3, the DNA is TGTGCCAGCAGCCTACAGGGGAACACTGAAGCTTTCTTT.

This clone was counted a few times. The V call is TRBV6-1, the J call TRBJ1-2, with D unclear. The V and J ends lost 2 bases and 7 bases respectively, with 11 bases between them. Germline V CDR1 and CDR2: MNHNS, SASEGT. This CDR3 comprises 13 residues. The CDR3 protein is CASSEPLKGGYTF. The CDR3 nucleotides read TGTGCCAGCAGTGAACCCCTTAAGGGTGGCTACACCTTC.

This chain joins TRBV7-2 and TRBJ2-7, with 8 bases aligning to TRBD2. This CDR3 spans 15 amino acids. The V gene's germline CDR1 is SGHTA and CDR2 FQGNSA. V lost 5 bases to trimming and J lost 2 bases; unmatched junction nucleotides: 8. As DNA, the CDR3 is TGTGCCAGCAGCCTACTGGGCGGGGGGCCCTACGAGCAGTACTTC. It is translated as CASSLLGGGPYEQYF.

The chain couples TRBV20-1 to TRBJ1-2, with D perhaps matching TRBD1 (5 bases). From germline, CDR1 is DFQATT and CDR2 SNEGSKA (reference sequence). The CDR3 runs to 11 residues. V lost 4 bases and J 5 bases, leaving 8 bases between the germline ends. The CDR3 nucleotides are TGCAGTGCTACGGGGGGGTATGGCTACACCTTC. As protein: CSATGGYGYTF.

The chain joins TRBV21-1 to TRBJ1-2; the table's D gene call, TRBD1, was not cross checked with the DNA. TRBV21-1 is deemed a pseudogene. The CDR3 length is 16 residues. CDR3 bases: TGTGCCAGCAGCCATGCCTTAGGACAGGGGGCGCGTGGCTACACCTTC. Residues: CASSHALGQGARGYTF.

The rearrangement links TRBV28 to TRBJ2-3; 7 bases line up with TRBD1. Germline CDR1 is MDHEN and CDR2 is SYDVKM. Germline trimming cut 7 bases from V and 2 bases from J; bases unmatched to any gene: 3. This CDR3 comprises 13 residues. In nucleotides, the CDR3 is TGTGCCAGCACTGGGACAGTCACAGATACGCAGTATTTT. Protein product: CASTGTVTDTQYF.

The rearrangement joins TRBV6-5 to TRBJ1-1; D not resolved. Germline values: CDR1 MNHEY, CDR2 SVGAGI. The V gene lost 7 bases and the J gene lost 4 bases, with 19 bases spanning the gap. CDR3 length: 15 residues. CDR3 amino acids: CASILRPVGVTEAFF. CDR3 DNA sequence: TGTGCCAGCATCTTACGGCCGGTCGGGGTCACTGAAGCTTTCTTT.

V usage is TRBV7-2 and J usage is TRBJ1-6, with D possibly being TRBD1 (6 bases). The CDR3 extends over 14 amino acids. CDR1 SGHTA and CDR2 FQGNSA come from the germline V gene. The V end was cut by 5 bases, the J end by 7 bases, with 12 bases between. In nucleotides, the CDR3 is TGTGCCAGCAGCCCGAGGACAGTCAATTCACCCCTCCACTTT. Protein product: CASSPRTVNSPLHF. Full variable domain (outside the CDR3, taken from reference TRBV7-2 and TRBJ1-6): GAGVSQSPSNKVTEKGKDVELRCDPISGHTALYWYRQSLGQGLEFLIYFQGNSAPDKSGLPSDRFSAERTGGSVSTLTIQRTQQEDSAVYLCASSPRTVNSPLHFGNGTRLTVT.

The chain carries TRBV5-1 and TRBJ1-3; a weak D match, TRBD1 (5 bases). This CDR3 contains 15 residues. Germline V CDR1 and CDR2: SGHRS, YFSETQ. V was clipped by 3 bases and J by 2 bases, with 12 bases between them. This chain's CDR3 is CASSSDGTAGNTIYF. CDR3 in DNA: TGCGCCAGCAGCTCCGACGGGACCGCTGGAAACACCATATATTTT.

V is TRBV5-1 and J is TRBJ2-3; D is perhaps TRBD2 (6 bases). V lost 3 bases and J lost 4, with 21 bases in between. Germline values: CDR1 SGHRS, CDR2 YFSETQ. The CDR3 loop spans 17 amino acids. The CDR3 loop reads CASSSPSGEAAADTQYF. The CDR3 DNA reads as TGCGCCAGCAGCTCCCCCTCGGGGGAGGCCGCCGCAGATACGCAGTATTTT. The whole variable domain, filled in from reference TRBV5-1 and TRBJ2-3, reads KAGVTQTPRYLIKTRGQQVTLSCSPISGHRSVSWYQQTPGQGLQFLFEYFSETQRNKGNFPGRFSGRQFSNSRSEMNVSTLELGDSALYLCASSSPSGEAAADTQYFGPGTRLTVL.

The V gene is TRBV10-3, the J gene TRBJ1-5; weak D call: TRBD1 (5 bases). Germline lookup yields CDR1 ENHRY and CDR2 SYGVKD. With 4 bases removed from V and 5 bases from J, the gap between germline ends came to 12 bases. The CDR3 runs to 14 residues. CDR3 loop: CAISAGQGDQPQHF. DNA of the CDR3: TGTGCCATCAGTGCTGGGCAGGGAGATCAGCCCCAGCATTTT.

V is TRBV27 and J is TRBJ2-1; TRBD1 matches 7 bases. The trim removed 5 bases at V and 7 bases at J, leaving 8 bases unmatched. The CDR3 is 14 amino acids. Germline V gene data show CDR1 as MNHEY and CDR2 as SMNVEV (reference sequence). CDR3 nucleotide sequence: TGTGCCAGCAGTCTCCGACAGGGTAGGAATGAGCAGTTCTTC. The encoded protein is CASSLRQGRNEQFF.

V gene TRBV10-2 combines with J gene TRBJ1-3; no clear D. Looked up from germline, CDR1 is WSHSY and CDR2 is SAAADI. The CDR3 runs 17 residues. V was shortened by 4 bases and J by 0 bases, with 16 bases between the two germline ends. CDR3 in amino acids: CASSARSGRGSGNTIYF. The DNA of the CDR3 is TGCGCCAGCAGTGCCCGCTCCGGACGGGGCTCTGGAAACACCATATATTTT.

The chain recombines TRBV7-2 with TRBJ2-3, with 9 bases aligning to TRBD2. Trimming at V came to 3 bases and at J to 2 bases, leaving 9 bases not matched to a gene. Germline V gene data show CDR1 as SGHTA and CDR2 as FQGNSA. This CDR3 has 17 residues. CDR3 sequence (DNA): TGTGCCAGCAGCTTTGATTTCCTAGCGGGGTTCACAGATACGCAGTATTTT. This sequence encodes CASSFDFLAGFTDTQYF. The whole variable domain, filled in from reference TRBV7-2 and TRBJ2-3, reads GAGVSQSPSNKVTEKGKDVELRCDPISGHTALYWYRQSLGQGLEFLIYFQGNSAPDKSGLPSDRFSAERTGGSVSTLTIQRTQQEDSAVYLCASSFDFLAGFTDTQYFGPGTRLTVL.

As DNA, the CDR3 is TGTGCCAGCAGGGAACTAGGGCAGTTCTTC. It encodes CASRELGQFF. The chain joins TRBV6-4 to TRBJ2-1; tentative D call: TRBD2 (5 bases). The CDR3 runs to 10 residues. Trimming left V 6 bases short and J 12 bases short, with 9 bases between. Per the germline V gene, CDR1 is MRHNA and CDR2 is SNTAGT.

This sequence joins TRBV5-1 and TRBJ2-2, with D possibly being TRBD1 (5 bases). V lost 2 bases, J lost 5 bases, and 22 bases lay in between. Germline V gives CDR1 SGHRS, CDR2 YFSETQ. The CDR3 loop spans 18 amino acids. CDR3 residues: CASSLYPSGPGHTGELFF. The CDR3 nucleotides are TGCGCCAGCAGCTTATATCCCTCTGGACCCGGACATACCGGGGAGCTGTTTTTT.

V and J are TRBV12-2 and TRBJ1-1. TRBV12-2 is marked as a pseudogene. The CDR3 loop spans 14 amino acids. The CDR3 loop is CASPTQVGSTEAFF. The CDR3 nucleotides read TGTGCAAGCCCTACCCAGGTCGGGAGCACTGAAGCTTTCTTT.

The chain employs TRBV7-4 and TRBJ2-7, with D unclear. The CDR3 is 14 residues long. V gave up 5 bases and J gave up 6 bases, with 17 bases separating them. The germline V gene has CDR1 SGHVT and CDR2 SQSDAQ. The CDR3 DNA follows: TGTGCCAGCAGCGGTTGTCTGGCCCTAAGCGAGCAGTACTTC. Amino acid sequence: CASSGCLALSEQYF. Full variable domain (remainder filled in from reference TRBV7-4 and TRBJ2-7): GAGVSQSPRYKVAKRGRDVALRCDSISGHVTLYWYRQTLGQGSEVLTYSQSDAQRDKSGRPSGRFSAERPERSVSTLKIQRTEQGDSAVYLCASSGCLALSEQYFGPGTRLTVT.